This TCR beta chain is drawn from a study of T cell repertoires in cytomegalovirus infection. Study at large: Public TCR beta signature analysis indicated the presence of both CMV infection and matching HLA type.

General study findings and limits: The ex vivo response showed dominance by HLA-C-restricted CMV-specific TCR beta clonotypes.

About this clonotype: Its antigen is currently unknown.

One entry per CDR3 protein results from TCRdb running MiXCR on the reads. This repertoire shows 350,000 to 500,000 distinct CDR3 sequences, 25% to 40% found once; its top ten account for about 13%. This clonotype was obtained from a human donor in good health (CMV status not recorded). Some clones in this sample may be carry-over from other donors' samples. Sequencing used PBMCs.

The CDR3 region is CASSQDVGAGRDTQYF. The DNA for the CDR3 is TGCGCCAGCAGCCAAGATGTTGGGGCGGGGAGGGATACGCAGTATTTT. The chain carries TRBV4-3 and TRBJ2-3; a possible D gene is TRBD2 (6 bases). The CDR3 consists of 16 residues. V was cut by 0 bases and J by 6 bases, with 16 bases left in between. Germline assignment: CDR1 LGHNA and CDR2 YSLEER.